These 27 T cell receptor beta chains share one sample of origin, sequenced in a study of PD-L1 blockade in urothelial cancer. Measured with immunoSEQ multiplex PCR; TCRdb has only the in-frame clones, and not every one. The data show around 53,000 clones, 70% to 85% seen once. Time point: peripheral blood 6 weeks after treatment start. The material sequenced was PBMCs, taken around atezolizumab (anti-PD-L1) treatment. Receptor source: a man between 50 and 59 years old with urothelial cancer.

The V call is TRBV19, the J call TRBJ2-3; weak D call: TRBD1 (5 bases). Trimming took off 11 bases at V and 11 bases at J, with 11 bases between the two ends. The length of the CDR3 is 9 residues. Germline loops: CDR1 LNHDA, CDR2 SQIVND (reference sequence). Here the CDR3 reads CASGREQYF. The CDR3 nucleotides read TGTGCCTCAGGCAGGGAGCAGTATTTT.

The V call is TRBV7-9, the J call TRBJ1-2, with 8 nucleotides matching TRBD1. Trimming cost V 3 bases and J 7 bases; bases outside gene matches: 7. Germline-derived CDR1 and CDR2 are SEHNR and FQNEAQ (reference sequence). The CDR3 extends over 14 amino acids. CDR3 residues: CASSLDRADGGYTF. DNA for the CDR3: TGTGCCAGCAGCTTGGACAGGGCGGATGGTGGCTACACCTTC. The full variable domain, in which reference TRBV7-9 and TRBJ1-2 provide the parts outside the CDR3, is DTGVSQNPRHKITKRGQNVTFRCDPISEHNRLYWYRQTLGQGPEFLTYFQNEAQLEKSRLLSDRFSAERPKGSFSTLEIQRTEQGDSAMYLCASSLDRADGGYTFGSGTRLTVV.

J is TRBJ2-5 and V is TRBV29-1, with TRBD2 identical over 8 bases. The CDR3 runs to 13 residues. Germline V lookup: CDR1 SQVTM, CDR2 ANQGSEA. The trim removed 3 bases at V and 4 bases at J, leaving 4 bases unmatched. CDR3 amino acids: CSVDGLAGETQYF. In nucleotides, the CDR3 is TGCAGCGTTGATGGGCTAGCGGGAGAGACCCAGTACTTC.

The table lists this clone with a count of one. The rearrangement links TRBV10-3 to TRBJ1-1; D may be TRBD1 (5 bases). The CDR3 sequence is 13 residues long. Per germline, CDR1 ENHRY and CDR2 SYGVKD. The V end was cut by 7 bases, the J end by 5 bases, with 14 bases between. The CDR3 nucleotides are TGTGCCATCAAGCAGGGCGTCGGAACTGAAGCTTTCTTT. Residues: CAIKQGVGTEAFF.

CDR3 region: CASSANLDSYEQYF. In DNA form, the CDR3 reads TGTGCCAGCAGCGCAAACTTAGACTCCTACGAGCAGTACTTC. This chain joins TRBV7-2 and TRBJ2-7, with D unresolved. Germline lookup yields CDR1 SGHTA and CDR2 FQGNSA. V was shortened by 5 bases and J by 0 bases, with 11 bases between the two germline ends. The CDR3 runs to 14 residues.

The V and J genes are TRBV6-1 and TRBJ1-2, with 7 nucleotides matching TRBD1. From germline, CDR1 is MNHNS and CDR2 SASEGT. Trimming cost V 6 bases and J 4 bases; bases outside gene matches: 8. This CDR3 region has 14 residues. The CDR3 region is CASRATGQSYGYTF. The CDR3 coding sequence is TGTGCCAGCAGAGCTACGGGACAGAGCTATGGCTACACCTTC.

The gene calls are TRBV29-1 and TRBJ1-2; tentative D call: TRBD1 (6 bases). CDR1 is SQVTM, CDR2 ANQGSEA, per germline. The CDR3 length is 14 residues. Trimming took off 6 bases at V and 8 bases at J, with 22 bases between the two ends. DNA of the CDR3: TGCAGCGTCACCAATTCAGACAGGAGAGAAGGCTACACCTTC. Encoded protein: CSVTNSDRREGYTF.

J is TRBJ2-7 and V is TRBV2, with 8 nucleotides matching TRBD1. The CDR3 sequence is 15 residues long. Trimming took 2 bases from V and 4 from J; bases not matched to a gene: 7. CDR1 SNHLY and CDR2 FYNNEI come from the germline V gene. The CDR3 region has the DNA TGTGCCAGCAGTGAAACTCGACAGGGGTCGTACGAGCAGTACTTC. This translates into CASSETRQGSYEQYF. The full variable domain, its missing parts supplied by reference TRBV2 and TRBJ2-7, is EPEVTQTPSHQVTQMGQEVILRCVPISNHLYFYWYRQILGQKVEFLVSFYNNEISEKSEIFDDQFSVERPDGSNFTLKIRSTKLEDSAMYFCASSETRQGSYEQYFGPGTRLTVT.

This chain connects TRBV19 to TRBJ1-2, with D uncertain. In germline, CDR1 is LNHDA, CDR2 SQIVND (reference sequence). The germline V and J ends were trimmed by 1 base and 8 bases, with 11 bases remaining between them. This CDR3 has 13 residues. Here the CDR3 DNA reads TGTGCCAGTAGTATAGGGAGCGGGAGAGGCTACACCTTC. Its translation: CASSIGSGRGYTF. Variable domain in full (rest from reference TRBV19 and TRBJ1-2): DGGITQSPKYLFRKEGQNVTLSCEQNLNHDAMYWYRQDPGQGLRLIYYSQIVNDFQKGDIAEGYSVSREKKESFPLTVTSAQKNPTAFYLCASSIGSGRGYTFGSGTRLTVV.

In this sample, this clone turned up once. The junction departs from germline at one end; a sequencing error may be responsible. The chain uses TRBV7-8 and TRBJ2-2; 12 positions match TRBD2. The germline CDR1 and CDR2 sequences are SGHVS and FQNEAQ. This CDR3 contains 18 residues. The CDR3 sequence is CASTLRGLAGLNTGELFF. The CDR3 region has the DNA TGTGCCAGCACCTTACGAGGACTAGCGGGGCTGAACACCGGGGAGCTGTTTTTT.

V and J are TRBV19 and TRBJ2-1, with 8 nucleotides matching TRBD1. The CDR3 spans 15 residues. Germline V CDR1 and CDR2: LNHDA, SQIVND (reference sequence). J was trimmed by 3 bases and V by 7 bases; bases with no gene match: 8. Here the CDR3 reads CASTGGTGVYNEQFF. CDR3 nucleotides: TGTGCCAGTACCGGAGGGACAGGTGTCTACAATGAGCAGTTCTTC. Filled out from reference TRBV19 and TRBJ2-1, the complete variable domain reads DGGITQSPKYLFRKEGQNVTLSCEQNLNHDAMYWYRQDPGQGLRLIYYSQIVNDFQKGDIAEGYSVSREKKESFPLTVTSAQKNPTAFYLCASTGGTGVYNEQFFGPGTRLTVL.

The chain employs TRBV5-6 and TRBJ1-6, with 9 bases that match TRBD1. CDR3 length equals 16 residues. Germline V gene data show CDR1 as SGHDT and CDR2 as YYEEEE. J was trimmed by 8 bases and V by 2 bases; bases with no gene match: 8. The DNA of the CDR3 is TGTGCCAGCAGCTTATCCGGGACAGGGAGATATTCACCCCTCCACTTT. As protein: CASSLSGTGRYSPLHF. Full variable domain (missing parts from reference TRBV5-6 and TRBJ1-6): DAGVTQSPTHLIKTRGQQVTLRCSPKSGHDTVSWYQQALGQGPQFIFQYYEEEERQRGNFPDRFSGHQFPNYSSELNVNALLLGDSALYLCASSLSGTGRYSPLHFGNGTRLTVT.

The chain is built from TRBV5-4 and TRBJ2-1, with a tentative D call TRBD2 (7 bases). Germline V lookup: CDR1 SGHNT, CDR2 YYREEE (reference sequence). This CDR3 is built from 16 residues. Trimming took 0 bases from V and 1 from J, leaving 11 bases between them. The CDR3 loop is CASSLGGGGSYNEQFF. The CDR3 DNA is TGTGCCAGCAGCTTGGGGGGAGGGGGGTCCTACAATGAGCAGTTCTTC.

This chain joins TRBV27 and TRBJ2-5; 7 bases agree with TRBD1. Germline trimming cut 5 bases from V and 1 base from J; bases unmatched to any gene: 7. Germline CDR1 reads MNHEY; CDR2 reads SMNVEV (reference sequence). The CDR3 is made up of 15 amino acids. Here the CDR3 DNA reads TGTGCCAGCAGTCCGCAGACAGGGATCCAAGAGACCCAGTACTTC. Translation gives CASSPQTGIQETQYF.

The chain combines TRBV28 with TRBJ2-1; TRBD1 matches 9 bases. J lost 6 bases, V lost 5 bases, and 8 bases had no gene match. The CDR3 extends over 15 amino acids. Germline V gives CDR1 MDHEN, CDR2 SYDVKM. The CDR3 spells CASSPPGTGRNEQFF. For the CDR3, the DNA is TGTGCCAGCAGTCCCCCCGGGACAGGGCGCAATGAGCAGTTCTTC.

This chain joins TRBV6-6 and TRBJ2-5, with D possibly matching TRBD2 (6 bases). V was shortened by 6 bases and J by 4 bases, with 15 bases between the two germline ends. There are 14 residues in the CDR3. The V gene's germline CDR1 is MNHNY and CDR2 SVGAGI (reference sequence). CDR3 nucleotides: TGTGCCAGCAGCCAAGGTAGCGGTAGAGAGACCCAGTACTTC. Protein: CASSQGSGRETQYF.

V usage is TRBV6-6 and J usage is TRBJ2-7, with 7 nucleotides matching TRBD2. This CDR3 comprises 13 residues. Trimming took 6 bases from V and 1 from J; bases not matched to a gene: 3. Germline V gene lookup returns CDR1 MNHNY and CDR2 SVGAGI (reference sequence). CDR3 loop: CASRWTSSYEQYF. The DNA for the CDR3 is TGTGCCAGCAGGTGGACTAGTTCCTACGAGCAGTACTTC.

CDR3 coding DNA: TGTGCCAGTAGTCAAACAGGGAGGGTGGAGACCCAGTACTTC. It translates to CASSQTGRVETQYF. The gene calls are TRBV7-7 and TRBJ2-5, with D perhaps TRBD2 (7 bases). The CDR3 length is 14 residues. Trimming took 9 bases from V and 5 from J, leaving 19 bases between them. Germline CDR1 SSHAT, CDR2 FNYEAQ (reference sequence).

This clone was seen only once. DNA of the CDR3: TGTGCCAGCAGTCCCTATACGCGCTTCACTAATGAAAAACTGTTTTTT. This sequence encodes CASSPYTRFTNEKLFF. V and J are TRBV27 and TRBJ1-4; D is unresolved. Trimming took off 5 bases at V and 2 bases at J, with 15 bases between the two ends. This CDR3 contains 16 residues. Germline lookup yields CDR1 MNHEY and CDR2 SMNVEV (reference sequence).

The J gene is TRBJ2-7, the V gene TRBV7-9; 7 bases are a match to TRBD1. There are 14 residues in the CDR3. CDR1 and CDR2 (germline): SEHNR, FQNEAQ (reference sequence). V was pared by 4 bases and J by 0 bases, with 3 bases of the junction left unmatched. CDR3 amino acids: CASSSGQASYEQYF. The CDR3 DNA is TGTGCCAGCAGCTCAGGACAGGCCTCCTACGAGCAGTACTTC.

This sequence joins TRBV27 and TRBJ2-3; tentative D call: TRBD2 (5 bases). Trimming pared 8 bases from V and 2 bases from J, leaving 17 bases between. Germline CDR1 reads MNHEY; CDR2 reads SMNVEV (reference sequence). This CDR3 comprises 15 residues. DNA of the CDR3: TGTGCCAGCTCGCTGGTGGGGAGCTACACAGATACGCAGTATTTT. Protein: CASSLVGSYTDTQYF.

V and J are TRBV4-1 and TRBJ1-4, with TRBD1 matching over 8 bases. The CDR3 runs to 14 residues. V shed 0 bases and J 15 bases; nucleotides not matched to a gene: 9. Germline values: CDR1 MGHRA, CDR2 YSYEKL. The CDR3 DNA sequence: TGCGCCAGCAGCCAAGATCGCGACAGGGGCCCGATGTTTTTT. Encoded protein: CASSQDRDRGPMFF.

V and J are TRBV6-1 and TRBJ1-2, with 7 bases fitting TRBD1. V dropped 2 bases and J dropped 7; count of bases not matched to a gene: 10. This CDR3 region has 15 residues. Germline CDR1 reads MNHNS; CDR2 reads SASEGT. For the CDR3, the DNA is TGTGCCAGCAGTGAACCCCGAGGACAGGCTGGTGGCTACACCTTC. Translated: CASSEPRGQAGGYTF.

The CDR3, as DNA: TGTGCCAGCAGCTTAGGGGGAGCGGGAGGGCCTGGGACCCAGTACTTC. The encoded protein is CASSLGGAGGPGTQYF. The chain employs TRBV7-2 and TRBJ2-5, with 10 bases lining up with TRBD2. The germline CDR1 and CDR2 sequences are SGHTA and FQGNSA. Trimming removed 1 base from V and 7 bases from J; junction bases left unmatched: 9. The CDR3 runs 16 residues.

The rearrangement links TRBV30 to TRBJ2-5; 8 bases agree with TRBD1. CDR3 length: 13 amino acids. Trimming at V came to 2 bases and at J to 4 bases, leaving 3 bases not matched to a gene. Per germline, CDR1 GTSNPN and CDR2 SVGIG (reference sequence). CDR3 nucleotide sequence: TGTGCCTGGAGTCGACAGGGGAGAGAGACCCAGTACTTC. Amino acid sequence: CAWSRQGRETQYF.

The chain links TRBV4-3 to TRBJ2-7, with 11 bases fitting TRBD1. Germline-derived CDR1 and CDR2 are LGHNA and YSLEER. Unmatched junction bases numbered 4, after V lost 1 base and J lost 2 bases. The CDR3 is made up of 16 amino acids. In DNA form, the CDR3 reads TGCGCCAGCAGCCAAGGAGGACAGGGGGCCACCTACGAGCAGTACTTC. Its protein product is CASSQGGQGATYEQYF.

V usage is TRBV5-5 and J usage is TRBJ1-5, with D tentatively TRBD1 (6 bases). Germline CDR1 reads SGHKS; CDR2 reads YYEKEE (reference sequence). V was trimmed by 7 bases and J by 0 bases, leaving 14 bases between them. CDR3 length: 15 residues. The CDR3 sequence is CASRLQGYSNQPQHF. The CDR3 DNA reads as TGTGCCAGCCGACTACAGGGTTATAGCAATCAGCCCCAGCATTTT.